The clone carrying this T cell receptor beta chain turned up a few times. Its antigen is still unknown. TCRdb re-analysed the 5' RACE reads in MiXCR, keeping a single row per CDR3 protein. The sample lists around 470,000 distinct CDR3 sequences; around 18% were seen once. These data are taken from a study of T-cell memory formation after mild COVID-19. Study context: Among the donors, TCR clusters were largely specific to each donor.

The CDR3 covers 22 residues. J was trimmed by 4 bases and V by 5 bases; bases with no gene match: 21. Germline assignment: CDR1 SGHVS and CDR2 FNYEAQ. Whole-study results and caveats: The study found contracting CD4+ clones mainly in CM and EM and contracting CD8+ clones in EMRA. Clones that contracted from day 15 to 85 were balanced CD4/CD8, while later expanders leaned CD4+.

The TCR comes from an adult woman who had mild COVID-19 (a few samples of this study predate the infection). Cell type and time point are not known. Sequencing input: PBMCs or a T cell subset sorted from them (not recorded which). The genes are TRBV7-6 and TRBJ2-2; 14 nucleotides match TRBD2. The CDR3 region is CASSPQPRRTSGGPSLTGELFF. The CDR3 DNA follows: TGTGCCAGCAGCCCCCAGCCACGCAGGACTAGCGGGGGGCCGTCGCTCACCGGGGAGCTGTTTTTT.